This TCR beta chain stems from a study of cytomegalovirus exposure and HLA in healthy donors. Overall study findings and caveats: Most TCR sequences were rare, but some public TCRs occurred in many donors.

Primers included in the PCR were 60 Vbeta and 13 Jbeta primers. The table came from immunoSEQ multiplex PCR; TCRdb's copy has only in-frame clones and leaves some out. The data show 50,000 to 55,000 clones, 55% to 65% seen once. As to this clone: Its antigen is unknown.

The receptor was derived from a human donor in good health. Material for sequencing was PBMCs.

The CDR3 here is CASKGTGSGYTF. The CDR3 DNA sequence: TGTGCCAGCAAGGGGACAGGGTCTGGCTACACCTTC. The rearrangement links TRBV7-2 to TRBJ1-2; 9 bases align to TRBD1. J was trimmed by 7 bases and V by 7 bases; bases with no gene match: 4. Germline loops: CDR1 SGHTA, CDR2 FQGNSA. CDR3 length equals 12 residues.